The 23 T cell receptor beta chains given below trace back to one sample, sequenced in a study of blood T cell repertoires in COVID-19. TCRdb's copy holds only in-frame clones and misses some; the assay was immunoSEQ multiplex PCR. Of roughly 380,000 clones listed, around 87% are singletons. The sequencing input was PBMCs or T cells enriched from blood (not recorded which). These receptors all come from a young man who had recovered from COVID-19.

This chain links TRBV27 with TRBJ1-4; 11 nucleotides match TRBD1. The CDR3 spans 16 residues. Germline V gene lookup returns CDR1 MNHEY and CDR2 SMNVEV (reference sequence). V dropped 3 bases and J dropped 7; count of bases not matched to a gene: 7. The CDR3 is CASSFLVGQGAEKLFF. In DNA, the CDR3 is TGTGCCAGCAGTTTTTTAGTTGGACAGGGGGCTGAAAAACTGTTTTTT.

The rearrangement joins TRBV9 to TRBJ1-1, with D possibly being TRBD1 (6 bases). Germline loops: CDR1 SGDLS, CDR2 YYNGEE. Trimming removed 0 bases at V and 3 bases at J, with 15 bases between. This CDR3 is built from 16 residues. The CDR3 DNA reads TGTGCCAGCAGCGTAGGGGGTGCACAGGGCGACACTGAAGCTTTCTTT. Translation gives CASSVGGAQGDTEAFF.

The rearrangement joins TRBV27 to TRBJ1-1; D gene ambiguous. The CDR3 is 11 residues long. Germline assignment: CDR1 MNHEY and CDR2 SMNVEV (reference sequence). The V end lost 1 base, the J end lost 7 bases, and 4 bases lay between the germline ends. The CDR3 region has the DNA TGTGCCAGCAGTTTATACGGTGAAGCTTTCTTT. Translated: CASSLYGEAFF.

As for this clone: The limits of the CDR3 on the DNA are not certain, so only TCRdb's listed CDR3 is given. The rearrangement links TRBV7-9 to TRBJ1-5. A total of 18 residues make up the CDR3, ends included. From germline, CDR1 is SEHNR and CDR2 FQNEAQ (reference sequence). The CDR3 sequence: CASSFGPGGGHSNQPQHF.

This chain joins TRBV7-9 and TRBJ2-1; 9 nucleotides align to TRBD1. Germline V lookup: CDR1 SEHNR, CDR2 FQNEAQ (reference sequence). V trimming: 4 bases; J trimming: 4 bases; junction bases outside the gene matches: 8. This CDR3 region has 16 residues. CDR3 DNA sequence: TGTGCCAGCAGCTGGGATCCGGGACAGGGTTACAATGAGCAGTTCTTC. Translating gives CASSWDPGQGYNEQFF. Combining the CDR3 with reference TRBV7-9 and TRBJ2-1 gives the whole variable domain DTGVSQNPRHKITKRGQNVTFRCDPISEHNRLYWYRQTLGQGPEFLTYFQNEAQLEKSRLLSDRFSAERPKGSFSTLEIQRTEQGDSAMYLCASSWDPGQGYNEQFFGPGTRLTVL.

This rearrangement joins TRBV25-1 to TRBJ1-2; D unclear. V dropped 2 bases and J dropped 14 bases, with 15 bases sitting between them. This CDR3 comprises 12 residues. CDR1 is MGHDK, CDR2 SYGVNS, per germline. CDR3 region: CASSEQYGGLTF. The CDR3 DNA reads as TGTGCCAGCAGTGAACAATATGGCGGACTAACCTTC.

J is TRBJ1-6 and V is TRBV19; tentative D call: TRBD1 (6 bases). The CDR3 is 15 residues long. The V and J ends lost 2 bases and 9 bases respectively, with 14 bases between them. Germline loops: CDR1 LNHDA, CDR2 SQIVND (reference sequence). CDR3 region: CASSISGTPGSPLHF. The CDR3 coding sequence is TGTGCCAGTAGTATATCGGGGACACCGGGTTCACCCCTCCACTTT.

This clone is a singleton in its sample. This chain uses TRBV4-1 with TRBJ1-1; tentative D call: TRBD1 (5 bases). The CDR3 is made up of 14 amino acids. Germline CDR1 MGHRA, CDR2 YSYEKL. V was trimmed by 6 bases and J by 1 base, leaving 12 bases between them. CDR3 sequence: CASSRPGSNTEAFF. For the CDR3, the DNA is TGCGCCAGCAGTCGACCAGGGTCGAACACTGAAGCTTTCTTT.

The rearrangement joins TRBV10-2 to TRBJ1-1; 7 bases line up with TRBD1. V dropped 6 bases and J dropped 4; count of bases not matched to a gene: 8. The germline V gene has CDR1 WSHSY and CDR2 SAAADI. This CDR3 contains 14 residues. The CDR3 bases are TGCGCCAGCAGGGCGGGACAGTTGGTCACTGAAGCTTTCTTT. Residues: CASRAGQLVTEAFF.

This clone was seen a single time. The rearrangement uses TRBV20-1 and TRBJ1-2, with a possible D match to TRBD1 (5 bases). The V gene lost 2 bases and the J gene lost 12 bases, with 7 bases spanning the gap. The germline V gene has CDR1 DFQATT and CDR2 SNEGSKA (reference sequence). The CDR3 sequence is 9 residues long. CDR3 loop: CSARLGDTF. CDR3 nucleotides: TGCAGTGCTAGATTAGGGGACACCTTC.

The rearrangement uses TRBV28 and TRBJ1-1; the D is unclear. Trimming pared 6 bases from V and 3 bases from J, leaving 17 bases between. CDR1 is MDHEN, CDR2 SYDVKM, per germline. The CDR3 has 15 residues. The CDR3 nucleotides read TGTGCCAGCAGAGGGTGGGAAGGCGGGGACACTGAAGCTTTCTTT. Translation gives CASRGWEGGDTEAFF. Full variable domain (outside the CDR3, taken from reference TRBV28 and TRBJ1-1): DVKVTQSSRYLVKRTGEKVFLECVQDMDHENMFWYRQDPGLGLRLIYFSYDVKMKEKGDIPEGYSVSREKKERFSLILESASTNQTSMYLCASRGWEGGDTEAFFGQGTRLTVV.

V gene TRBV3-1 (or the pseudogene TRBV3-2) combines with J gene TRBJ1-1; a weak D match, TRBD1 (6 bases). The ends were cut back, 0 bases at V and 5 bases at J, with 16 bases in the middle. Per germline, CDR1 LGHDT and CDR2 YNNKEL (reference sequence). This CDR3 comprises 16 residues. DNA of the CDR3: TGTGCCAGCAGCCAAGAGGGGGGGCAGGGTGCGACTGAAGCTTTCTTT. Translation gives CASSQEGGQGATEAFF.

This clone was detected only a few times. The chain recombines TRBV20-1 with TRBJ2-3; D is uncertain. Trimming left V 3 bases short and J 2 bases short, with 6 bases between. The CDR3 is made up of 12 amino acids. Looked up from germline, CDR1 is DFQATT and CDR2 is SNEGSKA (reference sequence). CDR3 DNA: TGCAGTGCTAGTGTCAACACAGATACGCAGTATTTT. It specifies CSASVNTDTQYF.

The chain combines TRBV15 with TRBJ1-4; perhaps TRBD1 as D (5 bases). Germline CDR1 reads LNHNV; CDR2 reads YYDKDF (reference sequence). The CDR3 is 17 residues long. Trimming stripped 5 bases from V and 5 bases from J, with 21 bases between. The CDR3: CATSRVGGEGWNEKLFF. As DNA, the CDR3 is TGTGCCACCAGCCGGGTAGGAGGGGAGGGTTGGAATGAAAAACTGTTTTTT.

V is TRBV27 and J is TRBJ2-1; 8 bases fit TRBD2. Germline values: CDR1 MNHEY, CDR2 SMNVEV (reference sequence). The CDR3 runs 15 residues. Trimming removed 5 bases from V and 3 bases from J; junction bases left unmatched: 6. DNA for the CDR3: TGTGCCAGCAGTCGCAGCGGGGGTATCTACAATGAGCAGTTCTTC. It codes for CASSRSGGIYNEQFF.

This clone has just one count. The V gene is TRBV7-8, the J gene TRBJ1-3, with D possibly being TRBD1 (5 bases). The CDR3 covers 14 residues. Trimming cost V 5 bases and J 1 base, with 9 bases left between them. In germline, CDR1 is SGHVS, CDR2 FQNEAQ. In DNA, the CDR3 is TGTGCCAGCAGCCAGGGACTGTCTGGAAACACCATATATTTT. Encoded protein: CASSQGLSGNTIYF.

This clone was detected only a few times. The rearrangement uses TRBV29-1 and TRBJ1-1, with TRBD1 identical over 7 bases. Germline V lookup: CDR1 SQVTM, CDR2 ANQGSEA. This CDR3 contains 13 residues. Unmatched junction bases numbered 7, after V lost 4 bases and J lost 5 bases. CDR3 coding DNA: TGCAGCGTTGCCGAGGGGGCGCGGACTGAAGCTTTCTTT. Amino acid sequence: CSVAEGARTEAFF.

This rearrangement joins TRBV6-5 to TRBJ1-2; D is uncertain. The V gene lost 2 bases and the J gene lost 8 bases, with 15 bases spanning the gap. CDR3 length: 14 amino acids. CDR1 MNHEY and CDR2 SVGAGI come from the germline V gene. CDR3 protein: CASSYGRHSGGYTF. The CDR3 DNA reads TGTGCCAGCAGTTACGGGAGACATTCGGGAGGCTACACCTTC.

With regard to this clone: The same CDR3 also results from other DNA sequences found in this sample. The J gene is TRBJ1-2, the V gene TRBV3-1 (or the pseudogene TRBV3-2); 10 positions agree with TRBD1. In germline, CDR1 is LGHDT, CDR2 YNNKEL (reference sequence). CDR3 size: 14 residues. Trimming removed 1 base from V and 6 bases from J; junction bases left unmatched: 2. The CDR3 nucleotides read TGTGCCAGCAGCCAAGGACAGGGGGCGAATGGCTACACCTTC. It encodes CASSQGQGANGYTF.

CDR3 bases: TGTGCCAGCACCCCCCCGCCTACCCCCACCGGGGAGCTGTTTTTT. This translates into CASTPPPTPTGELFF. The rearrangement links TRBV6-6 to TRBJ2-2; D not certain. Germline V gene data show CDR1 as MNHNY and CDR2 as SVGAGI (reference sequence). Trimming took off 7 bases at V and 4 bases at J, with 16 bases between the two ends. The CDR3 length is 15 residues.

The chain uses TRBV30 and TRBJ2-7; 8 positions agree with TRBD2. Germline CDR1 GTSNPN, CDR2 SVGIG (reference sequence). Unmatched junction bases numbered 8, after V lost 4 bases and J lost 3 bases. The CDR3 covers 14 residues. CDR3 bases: TGTGCCTGGACCACTCTAGCGGGTGACTACGAGCAGTACTTC. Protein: CAWTTLAGDYEQYF.

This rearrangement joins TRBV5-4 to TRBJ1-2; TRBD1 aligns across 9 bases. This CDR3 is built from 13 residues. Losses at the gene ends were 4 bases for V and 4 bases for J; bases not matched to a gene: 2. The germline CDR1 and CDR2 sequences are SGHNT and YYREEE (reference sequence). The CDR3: CASSVGQGYGYTF. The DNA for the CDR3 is TGTGCCAGCAGCGTGGGACAGGGCTATGGCTACACCTTC.

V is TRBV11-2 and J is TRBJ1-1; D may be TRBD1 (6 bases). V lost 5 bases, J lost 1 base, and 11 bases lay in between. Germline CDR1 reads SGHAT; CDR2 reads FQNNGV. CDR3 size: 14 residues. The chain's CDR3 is CASSKQGGNTEAFF. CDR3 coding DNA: TGTGCCAGCAGCAAACAGGGTGGGAACACTGAAGCTTTCTTT.